This T cell receptor (beta chain) was recovered during a study of preoperative IRX-2 immunotherapy in early breast cancer. Treatment here: preoperative locoregional IRX-2 cytokine immunotherapy. Patients received preoperative, locoregional IRX-2 cytokine immunotherapy in a phase Ib study. The CDR3 runs to 15 residues. Libraries were prepared by immunoSEQ multiplex PCR; TCRdb keeps only in-frame clonotypes and omits some of them. The repertoire consists of around 28,000 clones, with nearly 90% occurring once and the leading ten covering around a tenth. The clonotype originates from a human donor with breast cancer. Sample acquisition took place from a patient treated with IRX-2 immunotherapy. The chain combines TRBV21-1 with TRBJ1-4. TRBV21-1 constitutes a pseudogene. CDR3 coding DNA: TGTGCCAGCAGTCCCGGCCGTATTCGACGTGAGAGACTGTTTTTT. Translated, it gives CASSPGRIRRERLFF.